Below, one T cell receptor (beta chain) is given with its context. The CDR3 is 15 amino acids. Trimming cost V 4 bases and J 8 bases, with 17 bases left between them. In germline, CDR1 is LGHDT, CDR2 YNNKEL (reference sequence). These data are taken from a study of blood T cell repertoires in COVID-19. The method was immunoSEQ multiplex PCR; TCRdb's version includes in-frame clones alone and lacks a portion of them. The sample yields around 220,000 clones, about 90% seen once. The chain links TRBV3-1 (or the pseudogene TRBV3-2) to TRBJ1-4; TRBD1 is a possible D gene (6 bases). The sample consisted of peripheral blood. This TCR came from a man in his forties with active or convalescent COVID-19. Written as DNA, the CDR3 is TGTGCCAGCAGCCTTCAGGGGTCATCGGGGGAAAAACTGTTTTTT. It encodes CASSLQGSSGEKLFF.